The source of this T cell receptor (beta chain) is a study of blood T cell repertoires in COVID-19 (dated by TCRdb to about 2020). With respect to the entire study: Samples covering the acute and convalescent phases of COVID-19 were provided by collaborators in the United States, Italy and Spain. The prospective study material was composed of cDNA or gDNA derived from T cells, B-cell-depleted T cells, or PBMCs. Deeply sampled blood TCRbeta repertoires from subjects exposed to, actively infected with, or recovered from COVID-19 were included in the dataset. The repertoires were released in a freely available public database intended as a resource for research on the immune response to SARS-CoV-2. Samples were obtained from the ongoing ImmuneRACE study (first 160 participants) and from about 1,300 subjects provided by 6 global collaborators. Sample metadata almost always included a de-identified subject ID, COVID-19 status, age in years and sex. Where HLA class I and class II types were available, the types were taken from metadata supplied by the sample provider, not from assay-based typing.

This clone was found a few times. The antigen this receptor binds is unknown. Nothing much larger sits one base from this clone, and base qualities are not available. Participants in the prospective study were enrolled through a virtual design, were aged about 18 to 100 years, and lived in approximately 25 United States geographic areas. To assign participants to cohorts, the prospective study relied on clinical history that participants themselves reported in a screening survey and a study questionnaire. Recovered participants in ImmuneRACE Cohort 3 were defined as having two consecutive negative NP/OP PCR tests, clearance from a healthcare professional, or resolution of symptoms. In the prospective study, whole blood, serum and a nasopharyngeal or oropharyngeal swab were collected from each participant by mobile phlebotomists. Prospective study participants could optionally give additional blood draws and questionnaires over an approximately two-month period. Before DNA extraction, blood samples from the prospective study were shipped at room temperature or frozen.

TCRbeta CDR3 regions were amplified from genomic DNA using the immunoSEQ Assay, a bias-controlled multiplex PCR. The original methods were these. The number of nucleated cells in each sample was estimated by amplification of reference gene primers within the assay. To quantify the absolute abundance of each unique TCRbeta CDR3 rearrangement, sequence reads were collapsed and filtered. For each sample, productive Simpson clonality was calculated as the square root of Simpson's diversity index across productive rearrangements. TCRdb mirrors the immuneACCESS table, restricted to in-frame sequences. Some clones are absent from its copies; in checked studies, under half trace to an unresolved V gene, and the reason for the others is unknown. V and J calls and clone size are given by that table; D and trimming were obtained from the DNA. The table for this sample lists about 270,000 clones; 88% of them were counted only once. 0.75% to 1% of the sample rests with the top ten.

According to the germline V gene (reference sequence), CDR1 reads SEHNR and CDR2 reads FQNEAQ. The cysteine opens and the phenylalanine closes a CDR3 of 14 amino acids. Only the CDR3 part of the read is kept: 42 bases, read in frame from the first base. Germline trimming amounts to 5 bases on V and 1 base on J, with 5 as the count of junction bases outside the gene matches. Points the paper makes about the study in general: How much clinical and demographic metadata was included differed by source and by participant, and the metadata was provided uncurated.

Specimen: PBMCs or T cells enriched from blood (not recorded which). The sequence was obtained from a woman aged 25 to 39 who had recovered from COVID-19. The chain employs TRBV7-9 and TRBJ2-7, and 7 junctional nucleotides match TRBD1. The CDR3 amino acid sequence is: CASSETGKSYEQYF. DNA sequence: TGTGCCAGCAGCGAGACAGGGAAGTCCTACGAGCAGTACTTC. Where the CDR3 stops, the reference TRBV7-9 and TRBJ2-7 genes take over; the full variable domain is DTGVSQNPRHKITKRGQNVTFRCDPISEHNRLYWYRQTLGQGPEFLTYFQNEAQLEKSRLLSDRFSAERPKGSFSTLEIQRTEQGDSAMYLCASSETGKSYEQYFGPGTRLTVT.